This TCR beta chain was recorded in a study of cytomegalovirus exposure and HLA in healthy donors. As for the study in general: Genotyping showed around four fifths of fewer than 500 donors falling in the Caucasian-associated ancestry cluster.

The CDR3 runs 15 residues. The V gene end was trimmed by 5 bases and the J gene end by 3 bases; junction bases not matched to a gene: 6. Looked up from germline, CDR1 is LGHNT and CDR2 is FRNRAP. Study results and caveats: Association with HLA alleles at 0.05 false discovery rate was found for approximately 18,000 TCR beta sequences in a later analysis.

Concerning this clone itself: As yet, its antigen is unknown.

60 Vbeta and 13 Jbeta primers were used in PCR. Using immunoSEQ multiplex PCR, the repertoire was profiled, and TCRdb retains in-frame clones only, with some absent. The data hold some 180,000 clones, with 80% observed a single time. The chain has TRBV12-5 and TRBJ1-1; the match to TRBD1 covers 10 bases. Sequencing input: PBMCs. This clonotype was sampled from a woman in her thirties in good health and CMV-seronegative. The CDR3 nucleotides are TGTGCTAGTGGTCCCGACAGGGGGCCGTACACTGAAGCTTTCTTT. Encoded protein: CASGPDRGPYTEAFF.